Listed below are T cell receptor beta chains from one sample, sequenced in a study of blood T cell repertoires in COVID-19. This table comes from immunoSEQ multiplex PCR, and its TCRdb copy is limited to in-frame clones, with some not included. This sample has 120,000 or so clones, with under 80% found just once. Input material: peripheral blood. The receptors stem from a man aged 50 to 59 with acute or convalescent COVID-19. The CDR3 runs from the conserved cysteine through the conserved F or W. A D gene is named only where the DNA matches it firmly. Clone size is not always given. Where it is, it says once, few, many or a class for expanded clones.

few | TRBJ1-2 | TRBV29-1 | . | TGCAGCGTTGGACAGGATCAGGGCTACACCTTC | CSVGQDQGYTF
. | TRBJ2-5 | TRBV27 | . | TGTGCCAGCAGTCCCGAAGCCCCAGCTTGGGAGAGCCAGTACTTC | CASSPEAPAWESQYF
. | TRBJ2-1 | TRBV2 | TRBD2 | TGTGCCAGCAGGGCCGGCGGGGGTGCATCGAATGAGCAGTTCTTC | CASRAGGGASNEQFF
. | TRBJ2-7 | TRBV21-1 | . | TGTGCCAGCAGCAAAGTACATTGGAGAGGGAGGACTAGCGGAGGCAGCTCCTACGAGCAGTACTTC | CASSKVHWRGRTSGGSSYEQYF
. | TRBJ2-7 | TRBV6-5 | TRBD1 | TGTGCCAGCAGAAAGACAGGGTGGGAGCAGTACTTC | CASRKTGWEQYF
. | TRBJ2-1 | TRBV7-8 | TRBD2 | TGTGCCAGCAGCGTAACTAGCGGGGCTTCCTACAATGAGCAGTTCTTC | CASSVTSGASYNEQFF
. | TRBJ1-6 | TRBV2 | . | TGTGCCAGCAAGCAGGGTTTATCACCCCTCCACTTT | CASKQGLSPLHF
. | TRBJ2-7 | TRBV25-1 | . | TGTGCCAGCACCCGGGGTGGCACCTACGAGCAGTACTTC | CASTRGGTYEQYF
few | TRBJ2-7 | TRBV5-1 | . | TGCGCCAGCAGCCCAGGGGGTAGCGGGATTGTCGATGGGGAGCAGTACTTC | CASSPGGSGIVDGEQYF
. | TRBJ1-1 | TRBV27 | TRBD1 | TGTGCCAGCAGTCCAACCGACAGGGGAGACACTGAAGCTTTCTTT | CASSPTDRGDTEAFF
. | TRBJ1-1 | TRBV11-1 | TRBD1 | TGTGCCAGCAGCCGTGGGACAGATCACAAAGCTTTCTTT | CASSRGTDHKAFF
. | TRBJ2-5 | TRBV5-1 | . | TGCGCCAGCAGCTTGTCAGCTAGGCAAGGAGAGACCCAGTACTTC | CASSLSARQGETQYF
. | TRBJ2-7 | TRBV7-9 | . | TGTGCCAGCAGCTTAACGCAGATTCCCTACGAGCAGTACTTC | CASSLTQIPYEQYF
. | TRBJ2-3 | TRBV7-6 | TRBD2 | TGTGCCAGCAGCTTAGAGGTGCGGGGGGGTGTAGATACGCAGTATTTT | CASSLEVRGGVDTQYF
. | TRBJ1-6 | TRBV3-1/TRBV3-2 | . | TGTGCCAGCAGCCAAGAGTGGCAGGGGTATTCACCCCTCCACTTT | CASSQEWQGYSPLHF
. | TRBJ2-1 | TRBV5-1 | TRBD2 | TGCGCCAGCAGCTTGTGGGAGGGAAGCTCCTACAATGAGCAGTTCTTC | CASSLWEGSSYNEQFF
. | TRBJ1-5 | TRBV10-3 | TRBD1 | TGTGCCATCAGTGAGTCGATCGGGGTCAGGGGGAGCAATCAGCCCCAGCATTTT | CAISESIGVRGSNQPQHF
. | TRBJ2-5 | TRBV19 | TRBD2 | TGTGCCAGTAGTCCATTAGCGGGGGGCCTAGAGACCCAGTACTTC | CASSPLAGGLETQYF
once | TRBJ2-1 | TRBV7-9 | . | TGTGCCAGCAAAGGAGGTAATGAGCAGTTCTTC | CASKGGNEQFF
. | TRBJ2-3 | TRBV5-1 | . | TGCGCCAGCAGCTCCGCGGGACAGTCGGCAGATACGCAGTATTTT | CASSSAGQSADTQYF
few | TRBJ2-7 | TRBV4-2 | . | TGTGCCAGCAGCCAAGGGGGCGGTCACTACGAGCAGTACTTC | CASSQGGGHYEQYF
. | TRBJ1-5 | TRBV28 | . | TGTGCCAGCAGTTCGACTAGCACAGGGTACAATCAGCCCCAGCATTTT | CASSSTSTGYNQPQHF
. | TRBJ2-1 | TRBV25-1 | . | TGTGCCAGCAGTGAATCCGGGAGATTGCGTAGCTCCTACAATGAGCAGTTCTTC | CASSESGRLRSSYNEQFF
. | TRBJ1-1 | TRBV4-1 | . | TGCGCCAGCAGCCAAGATGCGGGGTCCACTGAAGCTTTCTTT | CASSQDAGSTEAFF
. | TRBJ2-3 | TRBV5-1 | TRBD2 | TGCGCCAGCAGCGCCGGACAGCTCCAGCGGGGGCCCACAGATACGCAGTATTTT | CASSAGQLQRGPTDTQYF
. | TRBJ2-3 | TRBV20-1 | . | TGCAGTGCTAGCGTCACAGATACGCAGTATTTT | CSASVTDTQYF